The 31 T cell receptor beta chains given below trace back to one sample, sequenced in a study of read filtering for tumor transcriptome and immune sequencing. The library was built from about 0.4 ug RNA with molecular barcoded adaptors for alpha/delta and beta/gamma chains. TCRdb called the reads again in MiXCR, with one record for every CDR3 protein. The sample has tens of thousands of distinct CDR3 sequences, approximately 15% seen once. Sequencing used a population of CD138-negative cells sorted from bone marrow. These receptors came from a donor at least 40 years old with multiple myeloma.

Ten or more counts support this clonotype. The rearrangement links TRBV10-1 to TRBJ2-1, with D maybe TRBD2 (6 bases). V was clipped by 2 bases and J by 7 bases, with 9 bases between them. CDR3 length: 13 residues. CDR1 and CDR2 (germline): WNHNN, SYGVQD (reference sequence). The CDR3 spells CASSEMRGNEQFF. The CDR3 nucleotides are TGCGCCAGCAGTGAGATGCGGGGAAATGAGCAGTTCTTC.

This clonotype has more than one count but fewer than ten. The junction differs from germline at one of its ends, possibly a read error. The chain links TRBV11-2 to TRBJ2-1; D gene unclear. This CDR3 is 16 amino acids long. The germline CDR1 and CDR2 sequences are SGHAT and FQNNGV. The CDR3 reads CASSNLRTTTYDEQFF. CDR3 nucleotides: TGTGCCAGCAGCAACCTCCGGACCACCACCTACGATGAGCAGTTCTTC.

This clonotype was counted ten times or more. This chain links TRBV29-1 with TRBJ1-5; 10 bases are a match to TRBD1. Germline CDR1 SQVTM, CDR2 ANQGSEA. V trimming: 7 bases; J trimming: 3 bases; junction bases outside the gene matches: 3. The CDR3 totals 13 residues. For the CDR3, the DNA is TGCAGCGCGGGACAGGGGAACAATCAGCCCCAGCATTTT. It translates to CSAGQGNNQPQHF.

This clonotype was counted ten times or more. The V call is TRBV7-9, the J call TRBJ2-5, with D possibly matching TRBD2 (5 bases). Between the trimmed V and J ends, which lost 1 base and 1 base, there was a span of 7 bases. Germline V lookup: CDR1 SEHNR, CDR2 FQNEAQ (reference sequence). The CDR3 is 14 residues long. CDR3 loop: CASSLVLAQETQYF. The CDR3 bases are TGTGCCAGCAGCTTAGTGCTAGCCCAAGAGACCCAGTACTTC.

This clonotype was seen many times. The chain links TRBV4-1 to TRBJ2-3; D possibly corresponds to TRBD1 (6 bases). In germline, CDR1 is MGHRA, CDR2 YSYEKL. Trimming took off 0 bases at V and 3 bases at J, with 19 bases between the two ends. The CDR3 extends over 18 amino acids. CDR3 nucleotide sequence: TGCGCCAGCAGCCAAGATCTTCGGTTAGGCAGGGGTACAGATACGCAGTATTTT. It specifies CASSQDLRLGRGTDTQYF.

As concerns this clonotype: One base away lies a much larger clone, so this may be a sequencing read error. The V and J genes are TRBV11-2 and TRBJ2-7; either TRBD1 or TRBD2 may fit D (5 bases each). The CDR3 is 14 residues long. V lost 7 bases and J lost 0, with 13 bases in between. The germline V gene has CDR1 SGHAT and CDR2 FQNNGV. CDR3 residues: CASNLLGTSYEQYF. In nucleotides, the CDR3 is TGTGCCAGCAACCTCCTCGGGACCTCCTACGAGCAGTACTTC.

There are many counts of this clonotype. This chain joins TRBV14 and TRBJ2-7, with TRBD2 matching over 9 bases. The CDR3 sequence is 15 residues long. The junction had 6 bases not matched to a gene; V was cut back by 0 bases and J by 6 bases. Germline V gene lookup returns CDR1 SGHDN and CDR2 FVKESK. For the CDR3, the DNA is TGTGCCAGCAGCCAAGAACTACTAGCGGGTACCGAGCAGTACTTC. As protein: CASSQELLAGTEQYF.

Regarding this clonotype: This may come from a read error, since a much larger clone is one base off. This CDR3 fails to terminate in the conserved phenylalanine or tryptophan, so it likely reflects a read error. The CDR3 coding sequence is TGCAGCGTCCTAGAGCACAGTTTGAACACTGAAGCTTTCCTT. Its protein is CSVLEHSLNTEAFL. The rearrangement uses TRBV29-1 and TRBJ1-1; D not resolved. This CDR3 is built from 14 residues. The V end was cut by 6 bases, the J end by 0 bases, with 14 bases between. CDR1 is SQVTM and CDR2 is ANQGSEA in the germline V gene.

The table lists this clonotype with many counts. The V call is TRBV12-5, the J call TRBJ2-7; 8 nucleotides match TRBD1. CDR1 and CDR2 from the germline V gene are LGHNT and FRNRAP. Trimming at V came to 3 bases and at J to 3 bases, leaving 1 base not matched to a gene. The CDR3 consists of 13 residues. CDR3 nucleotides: TGTGCTAGTGGTTTCGGGACAGGCTACGAGCAGTACTTC. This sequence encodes CASGFGTGYEQYF.

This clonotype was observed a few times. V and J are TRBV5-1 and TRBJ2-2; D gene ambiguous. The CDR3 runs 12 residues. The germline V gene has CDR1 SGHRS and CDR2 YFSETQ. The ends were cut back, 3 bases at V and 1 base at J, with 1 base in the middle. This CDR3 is CASSWNTGELFF. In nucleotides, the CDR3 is TGCGCCAGCAGCTGGAACACCGGGGAGCTGTTTTTT.

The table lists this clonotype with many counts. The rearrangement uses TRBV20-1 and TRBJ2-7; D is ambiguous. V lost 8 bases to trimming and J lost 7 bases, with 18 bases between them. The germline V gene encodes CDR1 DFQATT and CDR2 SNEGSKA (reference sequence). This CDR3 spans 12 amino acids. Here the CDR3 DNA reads TGCAGTACCCGGTTTTCTGAAAGGGAGCAGTACTTC. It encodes CSTRFSEREQYF.

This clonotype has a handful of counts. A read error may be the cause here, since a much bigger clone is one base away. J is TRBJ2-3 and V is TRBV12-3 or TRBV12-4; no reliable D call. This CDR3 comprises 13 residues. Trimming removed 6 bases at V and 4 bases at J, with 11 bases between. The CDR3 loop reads CASRPRFADTQYF. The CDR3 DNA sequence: TGTGCCAGCAGGCCCAGGTTCGCAGATACGCAGTATTTT.

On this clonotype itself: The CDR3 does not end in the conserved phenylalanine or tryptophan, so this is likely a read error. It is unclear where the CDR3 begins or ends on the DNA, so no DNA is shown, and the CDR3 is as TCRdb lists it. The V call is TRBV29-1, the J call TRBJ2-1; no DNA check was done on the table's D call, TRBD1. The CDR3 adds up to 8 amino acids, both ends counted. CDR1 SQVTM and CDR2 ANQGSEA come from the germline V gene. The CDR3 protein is CGLTGGVY.

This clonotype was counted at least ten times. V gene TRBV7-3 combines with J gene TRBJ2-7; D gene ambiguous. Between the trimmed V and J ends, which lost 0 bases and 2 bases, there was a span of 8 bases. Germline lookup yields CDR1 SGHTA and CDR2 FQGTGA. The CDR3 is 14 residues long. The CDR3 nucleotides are TGTGCCAGCAGCTTAACGGACGGTACCTACGAGCAGTACTTC. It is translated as CASSLTDGTYEQYF.

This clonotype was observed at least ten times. CDR3 DNA sequence: TGTGCCAGCAGTTACTCGGGTAGCAATCAGCCCCAGCATTTT. Translating it yields CASSYSGSNQPQHF. The chain recombines TRBV6-2 or TRBV6-3 with TRBJ1-5; unclear D gene. V was clipped by 0 bases and J by 0 bases, with 3 bases between them. The CDR3 consists of 14 residues. Germline values: CDR1 MNHEY, CDR2 SVGEGT.

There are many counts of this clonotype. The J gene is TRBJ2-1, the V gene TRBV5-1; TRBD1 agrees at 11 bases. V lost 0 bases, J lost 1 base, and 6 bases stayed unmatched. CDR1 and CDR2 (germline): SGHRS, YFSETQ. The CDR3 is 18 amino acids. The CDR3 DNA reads TGCGCCAGCAGCTTGGCGGACAGGGGGCCCTGGTCCTACAATGAGCAGTTCTTC. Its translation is CASSLADRGPWSYNEQFF.

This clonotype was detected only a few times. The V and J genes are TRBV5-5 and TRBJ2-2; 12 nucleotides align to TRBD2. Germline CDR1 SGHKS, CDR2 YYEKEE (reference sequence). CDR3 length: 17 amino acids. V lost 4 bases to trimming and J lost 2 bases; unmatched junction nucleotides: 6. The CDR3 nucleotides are TGTGCCAGCAGCCCCGGGACTAGCGGGCGAAACACCGGGGAGCTGTTTTTT. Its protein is CASSPGTSGRNTGELFF.

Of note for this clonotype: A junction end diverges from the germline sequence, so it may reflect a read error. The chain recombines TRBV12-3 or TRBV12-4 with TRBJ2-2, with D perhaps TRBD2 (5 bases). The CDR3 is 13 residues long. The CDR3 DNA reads TGTGCCAGCAGTCCTTGGACCCACGGGGAGCCGGTTTTT. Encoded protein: CASSPWTHGEPVF.

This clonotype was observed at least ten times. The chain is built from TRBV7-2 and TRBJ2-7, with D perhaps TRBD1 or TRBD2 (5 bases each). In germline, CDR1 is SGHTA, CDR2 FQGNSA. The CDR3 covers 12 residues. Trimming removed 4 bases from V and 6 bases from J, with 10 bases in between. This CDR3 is CASSSPGREQYF. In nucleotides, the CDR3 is TGTGCCAGCAGCTCCCCGGGGCGCGAGCAGTACTTC.

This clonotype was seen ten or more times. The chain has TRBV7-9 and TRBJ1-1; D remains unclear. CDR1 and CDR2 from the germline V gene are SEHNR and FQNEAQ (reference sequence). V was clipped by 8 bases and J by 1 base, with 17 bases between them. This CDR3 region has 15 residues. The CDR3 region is CASHNFRGPNTEAFF. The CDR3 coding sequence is TGTGCCAGCCACAACTTCAGAGGGCCGAACACTGAAGCTTTCTTT.

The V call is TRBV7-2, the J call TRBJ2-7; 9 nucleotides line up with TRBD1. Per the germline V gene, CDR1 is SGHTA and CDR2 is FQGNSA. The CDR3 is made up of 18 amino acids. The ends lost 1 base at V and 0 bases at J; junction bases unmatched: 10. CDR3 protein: CASSLGLHRGPFSYEQYF. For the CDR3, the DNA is TGTGCCAGCAGCTTAGGGCTTCACAGGGGGCCCTTCTCCTACGAGCAGTACTTC.

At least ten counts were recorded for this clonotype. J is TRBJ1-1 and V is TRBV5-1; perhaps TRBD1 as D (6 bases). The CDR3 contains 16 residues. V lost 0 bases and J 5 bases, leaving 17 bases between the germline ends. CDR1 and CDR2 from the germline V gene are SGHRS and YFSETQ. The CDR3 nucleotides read TGCGCCAGCAGCTTGGAACAGGGAGTGATAGGGACTGAAGCTTTCTTT. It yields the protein CASSLEQGVIGTEAFF.

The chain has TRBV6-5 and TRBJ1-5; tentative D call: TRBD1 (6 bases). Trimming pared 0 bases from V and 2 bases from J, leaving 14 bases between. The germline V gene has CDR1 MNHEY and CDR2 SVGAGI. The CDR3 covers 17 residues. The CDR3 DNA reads TGTGCCAGCAGTTACTCATCCACCAGGGGAGGCAATCAGCCCCAGCATTTT. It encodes CASSYSSTRGGNQPQHF.

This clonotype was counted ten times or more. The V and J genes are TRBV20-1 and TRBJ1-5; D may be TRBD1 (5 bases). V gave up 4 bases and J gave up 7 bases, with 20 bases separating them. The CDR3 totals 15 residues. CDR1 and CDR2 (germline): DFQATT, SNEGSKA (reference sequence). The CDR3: CSAKDIGGWGQPQHF. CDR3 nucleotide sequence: TGCAGTGCTAAGGACATCGGGGGTTGGGGGCAGCCCCAGCATTTT.

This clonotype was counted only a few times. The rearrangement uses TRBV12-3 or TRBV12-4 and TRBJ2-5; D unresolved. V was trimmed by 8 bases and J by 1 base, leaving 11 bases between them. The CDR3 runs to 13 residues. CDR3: CASGHSSQETQYF. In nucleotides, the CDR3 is TGTGCCAGCGGGCACAGTTCCCAAGAGACCCAGTACTTC.

This CDR3 reads CASSPGLVGENEQFF. In DNA, the CDR3 is TGTGCCAGCAGCCCTGGACTTGTGGGTGAAAATGAGCAGTTCTTC. The chain carries TRBV7-8 and TRBJ2-1; TRBD2 might be the D (5 bases). This CDR3 has 15 amino acids. The ends were cut back, 5 bases at V and 7 bases at J, with 18 bases in the middle. Germline V gene data show CDR1 as SGHVS and CDR2 as FQNEAQ.

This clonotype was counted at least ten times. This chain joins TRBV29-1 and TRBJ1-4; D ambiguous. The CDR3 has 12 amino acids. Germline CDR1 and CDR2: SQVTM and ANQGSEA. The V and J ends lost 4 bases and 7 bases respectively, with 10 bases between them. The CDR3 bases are TGCAGCGTTGGAGAAGGAGGTGAAAAACTGTTTTTT. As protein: CSVGEGGEKLFF. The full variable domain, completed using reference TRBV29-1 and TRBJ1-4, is SAVISQKPSRDICQRGTSLTIQCQVDSQVTMMFWYRQQPGQSLTLIATANQGSEATYESGFVIDKFPISRPNLTFSTLTVSNMSPEDSSIYLCSVGEGGEKLFFGSGTQLSVL.

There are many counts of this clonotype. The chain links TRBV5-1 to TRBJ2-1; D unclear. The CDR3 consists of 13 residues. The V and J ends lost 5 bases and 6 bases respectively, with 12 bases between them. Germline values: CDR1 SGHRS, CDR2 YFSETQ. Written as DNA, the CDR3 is TGCGCCAGCAGTCGGGTTGGGTCCAATGAGCAGTTCTTC. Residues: CASSRVGSNEQFF.

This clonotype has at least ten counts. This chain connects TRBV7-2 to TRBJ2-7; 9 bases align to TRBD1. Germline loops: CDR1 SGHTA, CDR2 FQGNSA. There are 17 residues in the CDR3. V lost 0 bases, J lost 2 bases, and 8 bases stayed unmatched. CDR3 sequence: CASSLALQGAWTYEQYF. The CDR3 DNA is TGTGCCAGCAGCTTAGCCTTACAGGGGGCCTGGACCTACGAGCAGTACTTC.

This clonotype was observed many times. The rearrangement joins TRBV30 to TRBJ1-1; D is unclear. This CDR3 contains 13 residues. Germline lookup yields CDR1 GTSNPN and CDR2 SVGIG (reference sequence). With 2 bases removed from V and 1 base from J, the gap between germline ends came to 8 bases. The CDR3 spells CAWSLTANTEAFF. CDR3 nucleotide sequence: TGTGCCTGGAGTCTTACAGCGAACACTGAAGCTTTCTTT.

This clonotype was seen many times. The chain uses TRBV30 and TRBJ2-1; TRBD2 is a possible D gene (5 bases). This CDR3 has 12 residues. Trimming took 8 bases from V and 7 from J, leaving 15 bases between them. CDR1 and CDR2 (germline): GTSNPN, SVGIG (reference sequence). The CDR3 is CAQTTLGNEQFF. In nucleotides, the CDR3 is TGTGCCCAGACTACCCTGGGGAATGAGCAGTTCTTC.